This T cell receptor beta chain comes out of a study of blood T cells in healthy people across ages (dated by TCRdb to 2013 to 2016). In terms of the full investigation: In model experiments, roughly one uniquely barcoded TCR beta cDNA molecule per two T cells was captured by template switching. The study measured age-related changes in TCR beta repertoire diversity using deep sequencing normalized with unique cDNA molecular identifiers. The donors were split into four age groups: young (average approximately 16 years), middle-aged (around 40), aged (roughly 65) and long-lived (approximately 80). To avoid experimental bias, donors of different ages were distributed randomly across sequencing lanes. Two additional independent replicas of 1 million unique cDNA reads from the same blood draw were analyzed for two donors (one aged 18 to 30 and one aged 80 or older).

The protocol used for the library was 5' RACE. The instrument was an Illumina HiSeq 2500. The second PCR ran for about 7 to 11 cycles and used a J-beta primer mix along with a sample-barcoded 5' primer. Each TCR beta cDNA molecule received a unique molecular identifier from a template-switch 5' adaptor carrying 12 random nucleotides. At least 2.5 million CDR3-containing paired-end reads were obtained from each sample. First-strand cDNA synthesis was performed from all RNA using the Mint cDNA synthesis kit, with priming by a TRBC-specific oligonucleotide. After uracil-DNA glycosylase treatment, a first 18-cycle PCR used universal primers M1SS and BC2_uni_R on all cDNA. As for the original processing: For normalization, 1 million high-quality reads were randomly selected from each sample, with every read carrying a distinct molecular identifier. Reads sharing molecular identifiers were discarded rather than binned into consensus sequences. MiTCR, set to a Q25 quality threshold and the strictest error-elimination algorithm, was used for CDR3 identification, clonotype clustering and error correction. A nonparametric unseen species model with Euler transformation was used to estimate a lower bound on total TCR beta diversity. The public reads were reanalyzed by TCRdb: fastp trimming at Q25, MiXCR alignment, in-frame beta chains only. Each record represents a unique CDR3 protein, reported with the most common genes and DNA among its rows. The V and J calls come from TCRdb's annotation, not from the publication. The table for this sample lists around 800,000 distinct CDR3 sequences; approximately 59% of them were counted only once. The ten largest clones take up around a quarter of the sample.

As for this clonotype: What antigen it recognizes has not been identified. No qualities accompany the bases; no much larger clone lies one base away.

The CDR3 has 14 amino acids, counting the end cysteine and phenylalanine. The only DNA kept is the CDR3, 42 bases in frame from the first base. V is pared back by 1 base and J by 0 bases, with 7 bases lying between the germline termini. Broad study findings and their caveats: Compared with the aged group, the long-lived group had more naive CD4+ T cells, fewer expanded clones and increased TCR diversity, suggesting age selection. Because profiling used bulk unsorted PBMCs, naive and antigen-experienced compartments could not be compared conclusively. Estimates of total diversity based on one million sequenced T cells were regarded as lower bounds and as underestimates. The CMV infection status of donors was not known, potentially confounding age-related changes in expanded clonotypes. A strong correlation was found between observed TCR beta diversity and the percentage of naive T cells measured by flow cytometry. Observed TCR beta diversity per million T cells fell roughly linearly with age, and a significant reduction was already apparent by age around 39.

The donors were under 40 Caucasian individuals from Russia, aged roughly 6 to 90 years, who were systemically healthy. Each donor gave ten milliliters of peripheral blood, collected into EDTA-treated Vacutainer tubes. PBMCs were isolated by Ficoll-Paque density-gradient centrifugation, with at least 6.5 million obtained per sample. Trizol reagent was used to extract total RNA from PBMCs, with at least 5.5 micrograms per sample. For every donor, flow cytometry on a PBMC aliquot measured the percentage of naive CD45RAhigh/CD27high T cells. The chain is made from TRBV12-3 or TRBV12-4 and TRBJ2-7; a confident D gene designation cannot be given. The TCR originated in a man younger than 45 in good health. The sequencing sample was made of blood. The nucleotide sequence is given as TGTGCCAGCAGTTTAGGCATTTTCTCCTACGAGCAGTACTTC. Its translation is CASSLGIFSYEQYF.